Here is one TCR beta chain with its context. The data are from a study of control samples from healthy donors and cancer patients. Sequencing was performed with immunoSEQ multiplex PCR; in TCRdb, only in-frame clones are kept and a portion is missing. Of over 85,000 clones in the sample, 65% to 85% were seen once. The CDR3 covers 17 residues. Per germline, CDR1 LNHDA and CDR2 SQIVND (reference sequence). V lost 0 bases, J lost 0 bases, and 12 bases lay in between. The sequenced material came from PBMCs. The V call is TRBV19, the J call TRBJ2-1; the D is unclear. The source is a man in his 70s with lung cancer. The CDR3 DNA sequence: TGTGCCAGTAGTATAGAGGCCCAGCGTATCTCCTACAATGAGCAGTTCTTC. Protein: CASSIEAQRISYNEQFF.